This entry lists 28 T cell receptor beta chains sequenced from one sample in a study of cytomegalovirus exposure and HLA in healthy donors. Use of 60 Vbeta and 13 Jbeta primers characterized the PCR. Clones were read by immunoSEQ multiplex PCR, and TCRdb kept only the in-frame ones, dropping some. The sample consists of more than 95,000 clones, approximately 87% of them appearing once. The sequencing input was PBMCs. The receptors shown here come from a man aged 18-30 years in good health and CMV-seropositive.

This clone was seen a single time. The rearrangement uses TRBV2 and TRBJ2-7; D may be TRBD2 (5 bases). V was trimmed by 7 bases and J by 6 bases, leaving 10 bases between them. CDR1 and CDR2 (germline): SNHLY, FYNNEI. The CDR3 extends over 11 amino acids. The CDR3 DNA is TGTGCCAGCACCGAACGGGGCGAGCAGTACTTC. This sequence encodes CASTERGEQYF.

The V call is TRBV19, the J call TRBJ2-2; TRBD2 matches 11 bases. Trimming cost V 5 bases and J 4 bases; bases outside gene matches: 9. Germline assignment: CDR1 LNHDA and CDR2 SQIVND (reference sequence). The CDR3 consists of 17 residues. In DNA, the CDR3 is TGTGCCAGTAGTGGGATAGCGGGGGGGCCCGCCACCGGGGAGCTGTTTTTT. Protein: CASSGIAGGPATGELFF.

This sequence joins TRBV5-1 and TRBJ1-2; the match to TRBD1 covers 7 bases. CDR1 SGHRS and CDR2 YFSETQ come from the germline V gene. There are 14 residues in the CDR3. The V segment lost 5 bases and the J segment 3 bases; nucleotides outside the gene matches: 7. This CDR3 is CASRVIDRDYGYTF. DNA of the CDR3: TGCGCCAGCAGGGTAATAGACAGGGACTATGGCTACACCTTC.

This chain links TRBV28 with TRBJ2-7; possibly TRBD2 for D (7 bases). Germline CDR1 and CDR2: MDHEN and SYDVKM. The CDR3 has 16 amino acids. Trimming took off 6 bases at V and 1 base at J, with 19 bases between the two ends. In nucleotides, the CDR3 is TGTGCCAGCAGCCGGGTTGGGGGCGGGAGTTCCTACGAGCAGTACTTC. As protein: CASSRVGGGSSYEQYF. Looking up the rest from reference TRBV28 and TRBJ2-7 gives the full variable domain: DVKVTQSSRYLVKRTGEKVFLECVQDMDHENMFWYRQDPGLGLRLIYFSYDVKMKEKGDIPEGYSVSREKKERFSLILESASTNQTSMYLCASSRVGGGSSYEQYFGPGTRLTVT.

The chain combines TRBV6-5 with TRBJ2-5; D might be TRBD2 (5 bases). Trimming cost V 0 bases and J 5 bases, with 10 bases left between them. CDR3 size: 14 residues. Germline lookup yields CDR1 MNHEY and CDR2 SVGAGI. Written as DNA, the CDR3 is TGTGCCAGCAGTTACTCGACCGGGAAGGAGACCCAGTACTTC. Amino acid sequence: CASSYSTGKETQYF.

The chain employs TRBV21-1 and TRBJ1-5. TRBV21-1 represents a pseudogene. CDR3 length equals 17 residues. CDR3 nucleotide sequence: TGTGCCAGCAGCAAAGGCATCGGGGATCCTAGCAATCAGCCCCAGCATTTT. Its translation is CASSKGIGDPSNQPQHF.

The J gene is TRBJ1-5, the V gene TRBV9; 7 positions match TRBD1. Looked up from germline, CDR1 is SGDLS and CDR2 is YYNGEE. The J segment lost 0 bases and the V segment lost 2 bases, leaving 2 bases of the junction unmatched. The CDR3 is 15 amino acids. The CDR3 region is CASSVTGASNQPQHF. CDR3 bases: TGTGCCAGCAGCGTTACAGGGGCTAGCAATCAGCCCCAGCATTTT.

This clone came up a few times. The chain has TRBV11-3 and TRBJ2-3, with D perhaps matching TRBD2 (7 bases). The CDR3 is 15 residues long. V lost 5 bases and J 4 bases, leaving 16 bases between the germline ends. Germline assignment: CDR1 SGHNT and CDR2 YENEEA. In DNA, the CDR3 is TGTGCCAGCAGCACGGGGGGCGTGCAGTCAGATACGCAGTATTTT. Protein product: CASSTGGVQSDTQYF. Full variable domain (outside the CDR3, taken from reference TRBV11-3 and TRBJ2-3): EAGVVQSPRYKIIEKKQPVAFWCNPISGHNTLYWYLQNLGQGPELLIRYENEEAVDDSQLPKDRFSAERLKGVDSTLKIQPAELGDSAVYLCASSTGGVQSDTQYFGPGTRLTVL.

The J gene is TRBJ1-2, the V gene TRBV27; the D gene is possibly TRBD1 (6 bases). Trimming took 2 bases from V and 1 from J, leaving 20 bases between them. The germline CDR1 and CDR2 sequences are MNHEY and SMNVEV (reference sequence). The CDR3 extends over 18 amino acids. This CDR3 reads CASSLDRRTAEGNYGYTF. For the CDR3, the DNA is TGTGCCAGCAGTTTAGATCGACGGACAGCAGAGGGTAACTATGGCTACACCTTC.

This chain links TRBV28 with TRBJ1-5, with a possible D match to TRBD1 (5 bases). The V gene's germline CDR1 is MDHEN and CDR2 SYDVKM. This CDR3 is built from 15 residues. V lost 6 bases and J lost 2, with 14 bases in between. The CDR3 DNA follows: TGTGCCAGCAGCTGGGGGGTAGGCGGCAATCAGCCCCAGCATTTT. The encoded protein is CASSWGVGGNQPQHF.

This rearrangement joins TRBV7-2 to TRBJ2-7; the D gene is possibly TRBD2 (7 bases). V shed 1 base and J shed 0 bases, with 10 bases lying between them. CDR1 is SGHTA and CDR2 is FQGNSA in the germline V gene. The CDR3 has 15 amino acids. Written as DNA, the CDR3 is TGTGCCAGCAGCTTAGTTGGGGGGGCCTCCTACGAGCAGTACTTC. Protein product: CASSLVGGASYEQYF.

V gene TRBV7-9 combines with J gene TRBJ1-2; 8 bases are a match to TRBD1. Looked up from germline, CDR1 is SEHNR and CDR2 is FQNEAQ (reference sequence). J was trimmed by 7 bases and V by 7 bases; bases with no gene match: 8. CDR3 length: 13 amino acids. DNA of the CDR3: TGTGCCAGCAACCGGGACAGGTTGTCTGGCTACACCTTC. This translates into CASNRDRLSGYTF.

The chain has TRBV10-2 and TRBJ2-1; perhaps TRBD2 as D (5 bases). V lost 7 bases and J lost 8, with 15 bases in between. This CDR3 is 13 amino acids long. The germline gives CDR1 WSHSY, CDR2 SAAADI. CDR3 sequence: CASTFGGPDEQFF. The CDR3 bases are TGCGCCAGCACCTTTGGCGGGCCTGATGAGCAGTTCTTC.

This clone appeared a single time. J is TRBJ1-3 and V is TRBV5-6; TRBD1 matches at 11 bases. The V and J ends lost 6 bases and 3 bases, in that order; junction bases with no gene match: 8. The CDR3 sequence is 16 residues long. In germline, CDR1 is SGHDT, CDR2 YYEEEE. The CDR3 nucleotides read TGTGCCAGCACTCTAAGGACAGGGGGCAGTGGAAACACCATATATTTT. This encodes CASTLRTGGSGNTIYF. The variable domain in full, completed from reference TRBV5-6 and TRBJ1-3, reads DAGVTQSPTHLIKTRGQQVTLRCSPKSGHDTVSWYQQALGQGPQFIFQYYEEEERQRGNFPDRFSGHQFPNYSSELNVNALLLGDSALYLCASTLRTGGSGNTIYFGEGSWLTVV.

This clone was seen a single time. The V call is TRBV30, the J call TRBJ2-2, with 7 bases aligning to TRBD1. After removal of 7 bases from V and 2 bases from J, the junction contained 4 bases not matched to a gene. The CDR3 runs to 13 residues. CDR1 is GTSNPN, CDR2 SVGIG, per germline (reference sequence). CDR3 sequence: CASRGLNTGELFF. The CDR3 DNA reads TGTGCCTCGAGGGGGCTCAACACCGGGGAGCTGTTTTTT. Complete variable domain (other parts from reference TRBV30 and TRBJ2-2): SQTIHQWPATLVQPVGSPLSLECTVEGTSNPNLYWYRQAAGRGLQLLFYSVGIGQISSEVPQNLSASRPQDRQFILSSKKLLLSDSGFYLCASRGLNTGELFFGEGSRLTVL.

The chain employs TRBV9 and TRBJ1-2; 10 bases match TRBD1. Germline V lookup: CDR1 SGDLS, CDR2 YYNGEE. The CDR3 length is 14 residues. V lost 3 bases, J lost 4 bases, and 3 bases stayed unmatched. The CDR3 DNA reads TGTGCCAGCAGCGGGGGACAGGGGATCTATGGCTACACCTTC. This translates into CASSGGQGIYGYTF.

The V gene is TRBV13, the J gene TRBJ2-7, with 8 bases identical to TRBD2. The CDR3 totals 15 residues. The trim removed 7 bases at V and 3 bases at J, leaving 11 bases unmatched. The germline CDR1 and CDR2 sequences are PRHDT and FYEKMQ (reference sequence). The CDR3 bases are TGTGCCAGCACGCGAGGTAGCGGGATAAACTACGAGCAGTACTTC. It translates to CASTRGSGINYEQYF.

CDR3 protein: CASSLSLAGMAGELFF. The CDR3, as DNA: TGTGCCAGCAGCCTATCACTAGCGGGGATGGCCGGGGAGCTGTTTTTT. The rearrangement links TRBV27 to TRBJ2-2; 10 positions match TRBD2. CDR1 and CDR2 (germline): MNHEY, SMNVEV (reference sequence). This CDR3 spans 16 amino acids. The J segment lost 6 bases and the V segment lost 6 bases, leaving 10 bases of the junction unmatched.

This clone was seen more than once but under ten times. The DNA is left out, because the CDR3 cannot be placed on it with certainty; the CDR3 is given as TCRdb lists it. Here the CDR3 reads CASSSSTGEGSPLHF. The chain employs TRBV6-9 and TRBJ1-6; the D call of TRBD1 is as the table states it, not checked on the DNA. The CDR3 contains 15 residues when both ends are counted. Germline CDR1 is MNHGY and CDR2 is SVAAGI.

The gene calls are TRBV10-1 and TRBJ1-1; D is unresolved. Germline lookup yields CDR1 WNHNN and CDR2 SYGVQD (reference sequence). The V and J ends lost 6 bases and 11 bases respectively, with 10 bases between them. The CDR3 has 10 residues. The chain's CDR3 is CASSGGRAFF. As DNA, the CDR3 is TGCGCCAGCAGCGGAGGGAGGGCTTTCTTT.

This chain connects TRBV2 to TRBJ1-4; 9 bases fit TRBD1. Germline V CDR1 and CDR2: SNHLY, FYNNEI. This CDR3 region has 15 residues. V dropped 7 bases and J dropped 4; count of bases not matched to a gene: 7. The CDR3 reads CASITGGANNEKLFF. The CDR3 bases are TGTGCCAGCATCACAGGGGGCGCGAATAATGAAAAACTGTTTTTT.

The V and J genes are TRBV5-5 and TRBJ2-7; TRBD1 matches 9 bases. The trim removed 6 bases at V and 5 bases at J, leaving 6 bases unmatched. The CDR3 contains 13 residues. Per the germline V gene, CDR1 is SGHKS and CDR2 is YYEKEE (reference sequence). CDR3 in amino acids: CASIGTGYHEQYF. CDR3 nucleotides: TGTGCCAGCATCGGGACAGGGTACCACGAGCAGTACTTC.

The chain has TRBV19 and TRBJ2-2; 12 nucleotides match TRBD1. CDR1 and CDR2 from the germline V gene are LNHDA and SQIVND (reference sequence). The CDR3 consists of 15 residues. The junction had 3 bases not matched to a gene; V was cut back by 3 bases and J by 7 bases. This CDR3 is CASSIGTGGYGELFF. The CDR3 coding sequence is TGTGCCAGTAGTATTGGGACAGGGGGCTACGGGGAGCTGTTTTTT.

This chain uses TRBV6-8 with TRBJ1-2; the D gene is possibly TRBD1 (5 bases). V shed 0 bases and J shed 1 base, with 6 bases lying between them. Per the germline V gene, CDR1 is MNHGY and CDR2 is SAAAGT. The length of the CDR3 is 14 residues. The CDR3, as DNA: TGTGCCAGCAGTTACTCCGACAGTAACTATGGCTACACCTTC. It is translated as CASSYSDSNYGYTF.

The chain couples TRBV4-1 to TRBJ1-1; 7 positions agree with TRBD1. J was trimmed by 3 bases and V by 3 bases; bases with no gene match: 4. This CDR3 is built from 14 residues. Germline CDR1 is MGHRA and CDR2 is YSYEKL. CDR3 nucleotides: TGCGCCAGCAGCCAGGCAGACAGGGACACTGAAGCTTTCTTT. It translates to CASSQADRDTEAFF.

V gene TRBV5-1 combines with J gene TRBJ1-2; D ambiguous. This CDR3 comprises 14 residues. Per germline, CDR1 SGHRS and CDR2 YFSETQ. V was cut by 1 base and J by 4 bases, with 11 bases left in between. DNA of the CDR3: TGCGCCAGCAGCTTGATAGGAGCTCTCTATGGCTACACCTTC. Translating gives CASSLIGALYGYTF. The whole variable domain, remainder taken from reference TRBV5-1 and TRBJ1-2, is KAGVTQTPRYLIKTRGQQVTLSCSPISGHRSVSWYQQTPGQGLQFLFEYFSETQRNKGNFPGRFSGRQFSNSRSEMNVSTLELGDSALYLCASSLIGALYGYTFGSGTRLTVV.

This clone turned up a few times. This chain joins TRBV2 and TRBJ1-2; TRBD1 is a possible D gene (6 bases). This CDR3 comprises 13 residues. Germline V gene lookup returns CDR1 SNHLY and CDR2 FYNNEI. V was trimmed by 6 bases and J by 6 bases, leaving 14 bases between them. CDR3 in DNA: TGTGCCAGCAGGGAAACAGGGAACCATGGCTACACCTTC. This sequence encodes CASRETGNHGYTF.

The CDR3 DNA reads as TGTGCCAGCAGCTCCGGACAGGGTGATTCACCCCTCCACTTT. Amino acids: CASSSGQGDSPLHF. The gene calls are TRBV7-3 and TRBJ1-6, with 8 bases matching TRBD1. Germline loops: CDR1 SGHTA, CDR2 FQGTGA. The J segment lost 8 bases and the V segment lost 4 bases, leaving 4 bases of the junction unmatched. The CDR3 loop spans 14 amino acids.